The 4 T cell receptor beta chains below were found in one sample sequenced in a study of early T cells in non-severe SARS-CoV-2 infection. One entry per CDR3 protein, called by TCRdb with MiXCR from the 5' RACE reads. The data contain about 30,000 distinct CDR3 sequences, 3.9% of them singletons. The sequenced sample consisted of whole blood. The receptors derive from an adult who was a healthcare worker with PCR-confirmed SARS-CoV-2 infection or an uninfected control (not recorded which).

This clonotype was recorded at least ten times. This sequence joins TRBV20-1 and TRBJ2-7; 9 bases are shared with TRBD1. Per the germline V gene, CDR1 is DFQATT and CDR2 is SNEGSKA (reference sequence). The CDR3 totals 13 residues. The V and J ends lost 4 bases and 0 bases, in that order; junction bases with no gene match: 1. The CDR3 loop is CSATTGGSYEQYF. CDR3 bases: TGCAGTGCTACGACAGGGGGCTCCTACGAGCAGTACTTC.

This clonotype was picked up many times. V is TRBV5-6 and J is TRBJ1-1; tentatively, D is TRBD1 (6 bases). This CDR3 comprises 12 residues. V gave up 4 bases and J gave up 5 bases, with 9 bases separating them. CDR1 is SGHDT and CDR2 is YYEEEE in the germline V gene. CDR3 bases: TGTGCCAGCAGCATGCAGGGGACTGAAGCTTTCTTT. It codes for CASSMQGTEAFF. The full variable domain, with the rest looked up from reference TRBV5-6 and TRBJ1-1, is DAGVTQSPTHLIKTRGQQVTLRCSPKSGHDTVSWYQQALGQGPQFIFQYYEEEERQRGNFPDRFSGHQFPNYSSELNVNALLLGDSALYLCASSMQGTEAFFGQGTRLTVV.

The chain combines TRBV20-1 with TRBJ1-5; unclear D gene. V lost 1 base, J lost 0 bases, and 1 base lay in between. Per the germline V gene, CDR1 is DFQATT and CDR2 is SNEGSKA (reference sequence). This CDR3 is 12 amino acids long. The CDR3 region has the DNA TGCAGTGCTAGAGTTAGCAATCAGCCCCAGCATTTT. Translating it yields CSARVSNQPQHF.

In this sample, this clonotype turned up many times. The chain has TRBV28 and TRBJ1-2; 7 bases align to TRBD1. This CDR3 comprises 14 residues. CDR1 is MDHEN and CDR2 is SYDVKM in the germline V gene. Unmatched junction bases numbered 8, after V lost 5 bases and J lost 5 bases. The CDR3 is CASSRLVTGYGYTF. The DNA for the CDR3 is TGTGCCAGCAGTCGTCTAGTGACAGGGTATGGCTACACCTTC.